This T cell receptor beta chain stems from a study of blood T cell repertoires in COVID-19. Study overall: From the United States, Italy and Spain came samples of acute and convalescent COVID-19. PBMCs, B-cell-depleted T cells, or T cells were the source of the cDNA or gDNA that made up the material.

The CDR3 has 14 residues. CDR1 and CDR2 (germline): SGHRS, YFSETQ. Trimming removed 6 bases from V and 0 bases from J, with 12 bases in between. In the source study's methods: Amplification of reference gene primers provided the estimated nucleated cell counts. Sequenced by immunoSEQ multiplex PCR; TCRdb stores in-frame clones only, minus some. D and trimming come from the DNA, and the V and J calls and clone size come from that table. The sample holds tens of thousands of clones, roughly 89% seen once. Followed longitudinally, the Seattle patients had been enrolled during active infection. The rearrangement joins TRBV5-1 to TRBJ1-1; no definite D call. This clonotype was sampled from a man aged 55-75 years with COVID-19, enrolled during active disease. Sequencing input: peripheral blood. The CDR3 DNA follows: TGCGCCAGCAACGAGGGAAACTTGAACACTGAAGCTTTCTTT. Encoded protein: CASNEGNLNTEAFF. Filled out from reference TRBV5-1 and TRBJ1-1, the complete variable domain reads KAGVTQTPRYLIKTRGQQVTLSCSPISGHRSVSWYQQTPGQGLQFLFEYFSETQRNKGNFPGRFSGRQFSNSRSEMNVSTLELGDSALYLCASNEGNLNTEAFFGQGTRLTVV.